Listed below are T cell receptor beta chains from one sample, sequenced in a study of beta chain features in type 1 diabetes. This table comes from immunoSEQ multiplex PCR, and its TCRdb copy is limited to in-frame clones, with some not included. The sample carries almost 350,000 clones, about a tenth recorded once. The sequenced sample consisted of central memory CD4+ T cells from blood. These receptors were collected from a young man with type 1 diabetes. Each CDR3 is given with its conserved first and last residue. The D gene is left open where the match is weak. Clone size is shown for a subset of rows, as once, few, many or a class of expanded clone.

cdr3_length	v_call	d_call	clone_size	j_call	cdr3_nt	cdr3_aa
12	TRBV30	TRBD1	few	TRBJ1-1	TGTGCCTTGGACAGGGCAGCGGCTGAAGCTTTCTTT	CALDRAAAEAFF
12	TRBV7-6	TRBD2	NA	TRBJ2-5	TGTGCCACATCCACGGGGGGGGAGACCCAGTACTTC	CATSTGGETQYF
13	TRBV19	NA	few	TRBJ2-5	TGTGCCAGTAGTATCAGGGTCCAAGAGACCCAGTACTTC	CASSIRVQETQYF
13	TRBV2	NA	few	TRBJ1-1	TGTGCCAGCAAGAGGGACACCAACACTGAAGCTTTCTTT	CASKRDTNTEAFF
12	TRBV6-1	NA	NA	TRBJ1-2	TGTGCCAGCAGCCCCCTAAACTATGGCTACACCTTC	CASSPLNYGYTF
17	TRBV28	TRBD1	NA	TRBJ2-7	TGTGCCAGCAGTTTGGGGGCCGGGACAGTGATACCCTACGAGCAGTACTTC	CASSLGAGTVIPYEQYF
13	TRBV19	TRBD1	NA	TRBJ2-3	TGTGCCACCCGACAGGGGGGCACAGATACGCAGTATTTT	CATRQGGTDTQYF
16	TRBV5-1	NA	few	TRBJ2-3	TGCGCCAGCAGCTTGGCCATGAACACCAACACAGATACGCAGTATTTT	CASSLAMNTNTDTQYF
15	TRBV5-6	TRBD1	few	TRBJ1-2	TGTGCCAGTAGCTTATGGGACAGGGCTGGTTATGGCTACACCTTC	CASSLWDRAGYGYTF
16	TRBV30	NA	few	TRBJ1-1	TGTGCCTGGAGTCCCAAACAGCCTGGCATGAACACTGAAGCTTTCTTT	CAWSPKQPGMNTEAFF
14	TRBV7-2	TRBD2	NA	TRBJ2-5	TGTGCCAGCTCCGTCGGGGGGGCCGGTGAGACCCAGTACTTC	CASSVGGAGETQYF
15	TRBV11-2	NA	NA	TRBJ2-2	TGTGCCAGCAGTTCCCAACAGGCTGACACCGGGGAGCTGTTTTTT	CASSSQQADTGELFF
14	TRBV18	NA	few	TRBJ2-1	TGTGCCAGCTCACCTCCGGGAGATTACAATGAGCAGTTCTTC	CASSPPGDYNEQFF
15	TRBV7-9	TRBD2	few	TRBJ2-7	TGTGCCAGCAGCTTAGGTAGCGGGGATCGTGGCGAGCAGTACTTC	CASSLGSGDRGEQYF
13	TRBV28	TRBD2	NA	TRBJ2-1	TGTGCCAGCACGTCCAAGAGGGAGGGTGAGCAGTTCTTC	CASTSKREGEQFF
12	TRBV14	NA	NA	TRBJ2-1	TGTGCCAATCGCCCGAGGGGCGGTGAGCAGTTCTTC	CANRPRGGEQFF
15	TRBV30	TRBD1	NA	TRBJ1-2	TGTGCCTGGAGGCCTCAGGGGGCGGGAGTCGGAGGCTACACCTTC	CAWRPQGAGVGGYTF
16	TRBV9	NA	many	TRBJ2-3	TGTGCCAGCAGCGTTTCTCCGGCTAGCGGCACAGATACGCAGTATTTT	CASSVSPASGTDTQYF
15	TRBV7-2	NA	few	TRBJ2-5	TGTGCCAGCAGCTCGAGAGGGATTTCGGAGAAGACCCAGTACTTC	CASSSRGISEKTQYF
12	TRBV6-5	NA	NA	TRBJ1-2	TGTGCCAGCAGCCGTACAGGGTATGGCTACACCTTC	CASSRTGYGYTF
16	TRBV4-3	NA	NA	TRBJ1-1	TGCGCCAGCAGCCAAGATTGGGGGGGGAAGAACACTGAAGCTTTCTTT	CASSQDWGGKNTEAFF
13	TRBV9	NA	few	TRBJ1-1	TGTGCCAGCAGCGTAGAGGAGGGGACTGAAGCTTTCTTT	CASSVEEGTEAFF
13	TRBV2	NA	few	TRBJ1-5	TGTGCCAGCAGTCCCGGGTCAGGTCAGCCCCAGCATTTT	CASSPGSGQPQHF
16	TRBV10-3	TRBD1	few	TRBJ2-7	TGTGCCATCAGTGAGCCCGGACAGGGATCCTCCTACGAGCAGTACTTC	CAISEPGQGSSYEQYF
14	TRBV28	TRBD1	few	TRBJ1-6	TGTGCCAGCAGACGACAGGGGAGAGTCTCACCCCTCCACTTT	CASRRQGRVSPLHF
15	TRBV11-2	TRBD1	few	TRBJ2-3	TGTGCCAGCAGCTTGGGACAGGTTGAATGGGATACGCAGTATTTT	CASSLGQVEWDTQYF
15	TRBV7-2	NA	NA	TRBJ1-4	TGTGCCAGCAGCTTAATCTGGGGCCGTGATGAAAAACTGTTTTTT	CASSLIWGRDEKLFF
15	TRBV2	NA	NA	TRBJ2-6	TGTGCCAGCAGTGTGTCCCGCTCTGGGGCCAACGTCCTGACTTTC	CASSVSRSGANVLTF
14	TRBV29-1	TRBD1	NA	TRBJ2-2	TGCAGCGTTGGGACAGGAACAACCCCCGGGGAGCTGTTTTTT	CSVGTGTTPGELFF
12	TRBV4-3	TRBD1	NA	TRBJ1-1	TGCGCCAGCAGCCGAGACAGGGAGTCAGCTTTCTTT	CASSRDRESAFF
15	TRBV5-4	TRBD2	few	TRBJ2-5	TGTGCCAGCAGCCGAGACGGGGGGGGGCAAGAGACCCAGTACTTC	CASSRDGGGQETQYF
13	TRBV10-1	NA	NA	TRBJ2-3	TGCGCCAGCAGTGACGAGGGCACAGATACGCAGTATTTT	CASSDEGTDTQYF
16	TRBV27	NA	few	TRBJ2-7	TGTGCCAGCAGCTCTCTTCTCCAGAGAGGCTCCTACGAGCAGTACTTC	CASSSLLQRGSYEQYF
11	TRBV15	NA	few	TRBJ2-7	TGTGCCACCAGCAAGGGTTACGAGCAGTACTTC	CATSKGYEQYF
17	TRBV23-1	TRBD1	NA	TRBJ2-7	TGCGCCAGCAGTCAATCTAGGTTAGGACAGGGGGACTACGAGCAGTACTTC	CASSQSRLGQGDYEQYF
16	TRBV28	TRBD1	few	TRBJ2-2	TGTGCCAGCAGTTACAGAGACAGGGTTCTCGCCGGGGAGCTGTTTTTT	CASSYRDRVLAGELFF
16	TRBV6-1	NA	NA	TRBJ1-6	TGTGCCAGCAGTGCGGACTCTAGCTCCTATAATTCACCCCTCCACTTT	CASSADSSSYNSPLHF
19	TRBV4-3	NA	NA	TRBJ2-4	TGCGCCAGCAGCCAAGGATTCCACTATAGAACAGTAGCCAAAAACATTCAGTACTTC	CASSQGFHYRTVAKNIQYF